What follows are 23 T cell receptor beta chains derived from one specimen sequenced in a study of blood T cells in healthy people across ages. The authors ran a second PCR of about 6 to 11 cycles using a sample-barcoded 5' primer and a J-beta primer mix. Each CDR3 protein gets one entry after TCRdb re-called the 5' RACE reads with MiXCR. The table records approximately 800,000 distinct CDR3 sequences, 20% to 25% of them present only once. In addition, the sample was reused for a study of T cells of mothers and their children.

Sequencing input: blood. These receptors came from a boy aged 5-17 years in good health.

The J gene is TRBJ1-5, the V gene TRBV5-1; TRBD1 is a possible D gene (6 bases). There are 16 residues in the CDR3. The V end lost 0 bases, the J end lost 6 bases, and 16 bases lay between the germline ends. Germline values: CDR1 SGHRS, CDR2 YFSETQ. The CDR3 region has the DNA TGCGCCAGCAGCTTGGGCGGCAGGGGAGTTAGTCAGCCCCAGCATTTT. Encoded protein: CASSLGGRGVSQPQHF.

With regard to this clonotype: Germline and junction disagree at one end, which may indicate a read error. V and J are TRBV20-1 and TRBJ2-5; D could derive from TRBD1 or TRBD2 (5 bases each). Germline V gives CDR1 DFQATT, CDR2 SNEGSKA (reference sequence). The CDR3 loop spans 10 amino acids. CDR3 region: CSAGGVGEFF. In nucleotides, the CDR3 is TGCAGTGCTGGGGGAGTAGGGGAGTTCTTC.

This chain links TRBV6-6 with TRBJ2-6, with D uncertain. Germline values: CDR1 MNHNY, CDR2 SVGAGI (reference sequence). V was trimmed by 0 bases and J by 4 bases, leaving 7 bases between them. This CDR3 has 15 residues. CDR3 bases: TGTGCCAGCAGTTACTCGTCCGACGGGGCCAACGTCCTGACTTTC. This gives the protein CASSYSSDGANVLTF.

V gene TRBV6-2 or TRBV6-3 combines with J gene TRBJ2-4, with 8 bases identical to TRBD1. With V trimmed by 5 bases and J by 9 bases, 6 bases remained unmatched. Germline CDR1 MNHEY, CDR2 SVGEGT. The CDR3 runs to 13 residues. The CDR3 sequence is CASSADRDAIQYF. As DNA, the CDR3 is TGTGCCAGCAGTGCGGACAGGGACGCCATTCAGTACTTC.

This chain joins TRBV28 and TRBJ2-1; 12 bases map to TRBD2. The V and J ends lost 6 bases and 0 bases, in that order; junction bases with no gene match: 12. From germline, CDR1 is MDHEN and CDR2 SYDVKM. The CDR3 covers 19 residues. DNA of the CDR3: TGTGCCAGCAGGGAGGGACTAGCGGGTCTCCTTAGCTCCTACAATGAGCAGTTCTTC. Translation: CASREGLAGLLSSYNEQFF.

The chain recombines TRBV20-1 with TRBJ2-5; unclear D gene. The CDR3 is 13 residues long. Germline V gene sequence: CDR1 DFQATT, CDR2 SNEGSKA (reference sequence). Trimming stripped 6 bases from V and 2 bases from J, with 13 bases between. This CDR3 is CSADPGQQETQYF. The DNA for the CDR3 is TGCAGTGCGGATCCGGGCCAACAAGAGACCCAGTACTTC.

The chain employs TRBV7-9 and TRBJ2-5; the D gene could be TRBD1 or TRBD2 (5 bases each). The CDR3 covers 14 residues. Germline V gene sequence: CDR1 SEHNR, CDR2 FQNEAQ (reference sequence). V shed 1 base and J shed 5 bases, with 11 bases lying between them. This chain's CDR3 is CASSLGGEWETQYF. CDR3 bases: TGTGCCAGCAGCTTAGGAGGGGAATGGGAGACCCAGTACTTC.

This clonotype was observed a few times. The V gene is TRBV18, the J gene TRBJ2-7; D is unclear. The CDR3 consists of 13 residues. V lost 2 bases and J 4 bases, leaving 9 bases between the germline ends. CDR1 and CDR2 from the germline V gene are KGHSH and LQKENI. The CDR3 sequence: CASSPVLAYEQYF. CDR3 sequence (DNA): TGTGCCAGCTCACCAGTCTTGGCTTACGAGCAGTACTTC.

The CDR3 loop is CASSEGGFDEQFF. CDR3 sequence (DNA): TGTGCCAGCAGTGAAGGAGGGTTCGATGAGCAGTTCTTC. The chain combines TRBV6-1 with TRBJ2-1; D perhaps matches TRBD2 (5 bases). The V gene's germline CDR1 is MNHNS and CDR2 SASEGT. The CDR3 length is 13 residues. V was cut by 1 base and J by 8 bases, with 9 bases left in between.

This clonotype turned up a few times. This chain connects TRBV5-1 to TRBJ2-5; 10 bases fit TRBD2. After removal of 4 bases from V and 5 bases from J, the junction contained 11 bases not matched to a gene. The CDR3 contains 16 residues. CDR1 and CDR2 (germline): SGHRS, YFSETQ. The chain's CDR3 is CASSPTLSSGGETQYF. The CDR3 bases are TGCGCCAGCAGCCCGACACTTTCTAGCGGGGGCGAGACCCAGTACTTC. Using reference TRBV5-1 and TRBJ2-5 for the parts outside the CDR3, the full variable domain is KAGVTQTPRYLIKTRGQQVTLSCSPISGHRSVSWYQQTPGQGLQFLFEYFSETQRNKGNFPGRFSGRQFSNSRSEMNVSTLELGDSALYLCASSPTLSSGGETQYFGPGTRLLVL.

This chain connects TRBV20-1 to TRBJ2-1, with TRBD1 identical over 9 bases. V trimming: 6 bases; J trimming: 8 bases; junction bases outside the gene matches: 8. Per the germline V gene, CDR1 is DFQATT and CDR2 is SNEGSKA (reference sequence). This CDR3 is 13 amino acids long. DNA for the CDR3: TGCAGTGCAAGGGACAGGGATTTTCATGAGCAGTTCTTC. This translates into CSARDRDFHEQFF.

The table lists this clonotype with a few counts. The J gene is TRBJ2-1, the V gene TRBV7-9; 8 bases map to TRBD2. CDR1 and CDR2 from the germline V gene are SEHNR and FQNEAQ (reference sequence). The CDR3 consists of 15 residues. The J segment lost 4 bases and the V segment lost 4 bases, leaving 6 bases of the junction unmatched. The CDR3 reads CASSSQRERYNEQFF. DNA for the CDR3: TGTGCCAGCAGCTCCCAGCGGGAGCGGTACAATGAGCAGTTCTTC.

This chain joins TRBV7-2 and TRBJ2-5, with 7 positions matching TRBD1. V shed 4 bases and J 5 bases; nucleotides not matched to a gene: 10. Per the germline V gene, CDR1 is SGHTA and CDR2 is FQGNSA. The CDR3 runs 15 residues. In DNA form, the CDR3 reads TGTGCCAGCAGCTACAGGGGCGCGCCTACGGAGACCCAGTACTTC. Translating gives CASSYRGAPTETQYF.

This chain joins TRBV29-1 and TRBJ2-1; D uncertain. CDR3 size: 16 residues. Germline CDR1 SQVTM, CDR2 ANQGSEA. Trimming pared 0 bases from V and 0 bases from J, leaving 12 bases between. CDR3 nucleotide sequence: TGCAGCGTTGAAGAAGGTACAGCGAGCTCCTACAATGAGCAGTTCTTC. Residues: CSVEEGTASSYNEQFF.

CDR3 loop: CSAQTGVGNTIYF. The CDR3 DNA reads as TGCAGCGCTCAGACAGGGGTCGGAAACACCATATATTTT. The rearrangement links TRBV29-1 to TRBJ1-3, with 8 bases matching TRBD1. Trimming took 7 bases from V and 4 from J; bases not matched to a gene: 6. The CDR3 covers 13 residues. Germline CDR1 is SQVTM and CDR2 is ANQGSEA.

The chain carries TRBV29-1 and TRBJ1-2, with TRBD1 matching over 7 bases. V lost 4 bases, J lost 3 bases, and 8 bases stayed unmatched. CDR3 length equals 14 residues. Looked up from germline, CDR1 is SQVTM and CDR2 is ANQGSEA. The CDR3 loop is CSVVGLGTDYGYTF. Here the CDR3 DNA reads TGCAGCGTTGTGGGCCTGGGGACAGACTATGGCTACACCTTC. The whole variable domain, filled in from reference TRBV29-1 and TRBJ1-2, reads SAVISQKPSRDICQRGTSLTIQCQVDSQVTMMFWYRQQPGQSLTLIATANQGSEATYESGFVIDKFPISRPNLTFSTLTVSNMSPEDSSIYLCSVVGLGTDYGYTFGSGTRLTVV.

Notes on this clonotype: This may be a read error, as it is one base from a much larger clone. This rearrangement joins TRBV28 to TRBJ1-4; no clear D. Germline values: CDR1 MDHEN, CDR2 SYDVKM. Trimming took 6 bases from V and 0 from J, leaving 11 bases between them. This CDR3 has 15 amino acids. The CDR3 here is CASSRRPATNEKLFF. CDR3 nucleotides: TGTGCCAGCAGCCGTAGGCCTGCAACTAATGAAAAACTGTTTTTT.

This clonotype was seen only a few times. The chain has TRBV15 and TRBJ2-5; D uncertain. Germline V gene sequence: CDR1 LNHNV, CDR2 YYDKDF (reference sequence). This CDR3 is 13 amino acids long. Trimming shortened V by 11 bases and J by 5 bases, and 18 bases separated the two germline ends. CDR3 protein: CASHAGVGETQYF. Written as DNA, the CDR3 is TGTGCCTCCCACGCAGGAGTAGGGGAGACCCAGTACTTC.

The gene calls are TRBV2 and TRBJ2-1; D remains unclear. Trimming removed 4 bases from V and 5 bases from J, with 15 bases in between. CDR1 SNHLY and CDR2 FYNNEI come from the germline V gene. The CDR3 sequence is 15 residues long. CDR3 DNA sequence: TGTGCCAGCAGTGGAACGTTCCAAGTAAACAATGAGCAGTTCTTC. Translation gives CASSGTFQVNNEQFF.

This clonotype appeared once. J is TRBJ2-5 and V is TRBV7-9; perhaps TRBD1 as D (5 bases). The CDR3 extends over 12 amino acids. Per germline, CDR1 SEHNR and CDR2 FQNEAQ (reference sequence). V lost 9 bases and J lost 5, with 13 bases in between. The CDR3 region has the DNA TGTGCCAGTGGACATATAGGGGAGACCCAGTACTTC. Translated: CASGHIGETQYF.

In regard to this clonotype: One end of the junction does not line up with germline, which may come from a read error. For the CDR3, the DNA is TGTGCCGGCAGTATCCACAATGAGCAGTTCTTC. Translating gives CAGSIHNEQFF. The V call is TRBV12-3 or TRBV12-4, the J call TRBJ2-1; no firm D call. The CDR3 has 11 amino acids.

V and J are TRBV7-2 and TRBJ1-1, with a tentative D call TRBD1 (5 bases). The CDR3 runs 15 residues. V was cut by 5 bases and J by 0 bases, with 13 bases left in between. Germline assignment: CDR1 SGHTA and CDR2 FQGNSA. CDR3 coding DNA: TGTGCCAGCAGCCCCCAAGGGGCGATGAACACTGAAGCTTTCTTT. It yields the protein CASSPQGAMNTEAFF.

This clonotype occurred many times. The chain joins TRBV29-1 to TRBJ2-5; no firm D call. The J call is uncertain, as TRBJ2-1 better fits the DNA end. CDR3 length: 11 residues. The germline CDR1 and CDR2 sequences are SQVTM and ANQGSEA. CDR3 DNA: TGCAGCGTTGAAGGTCTCAATGAGCAGTTCTTC. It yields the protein CSVEGLNEQFF.